The 9 T cell receptor beta chains below all came from one sample that was sequenced in a study of T-cell memory formation after mild COVID-19. TCRdb reprocessed the 5' RACE reads with MiXCR, giving one entry per CDR3 protein. The sample has around 390,000 distinct CDR3 sequences; about 17% are singletons. Material for sequencing was PBMCs or a T cell subset sorted from them (not recorded which). The receptors derive from a man younger than 35 who had mild COVID-19 (a few samples of this study predate the infection). Cell type and time point are not known.

This clonotype was observed a few times. V usage is TRBV6-5 and J usage is TRBJ2-3, with a weak D call TRBD1 (6 bases). V dropped 5 bases and J dropped 3 bases, with 15 bases sitting between them. Germline V gene data show CDR1 as MNHEY and CDR2 as SVGAGI. The CDR3 is made up of 15 amino acids. DNA of the CDR3: TGTGCCAGCAGTCTCAGGGGAGTGGGGACAGATACGCAGTATTTT. Encoded protein: CASSLRGVGTDTQYF.

The chain joins TRBV12-3 or TRBV12-4 to TRBJ2-7, with 8 bases lining up with TRBD2. The V gene end was trimmed by 6 bases and the J gene end by 6 bases; junction bases not matched to a gene: 13. This CDR3 is 15 amino acids long. DNA of the CDR3: TGTGCCAGCAGACTTTACGGGGGGGACTCGGGCGAGCAGTACTTC. This sequence encodes CASRLYGGDSGEQYF.

The rearrangement uses TRBV20-1 and TRBJ1-1; no clear D. From germline, CDR1 is DFQATT and CDR2 SNEGSKA (reference sequence). V was trimmed by 4 bases and J by 1 base, leaving 10 bases between them. The CDR3 consists of 13 residues. The CDR3 sequence: CSAKKQTNTEAFF. CDR3 DNA: TGCAGTGCTAAGAAACAGACGAACACTGAAGCTTTCTTT.

In its sample, this clonotype was seen once. V is TRBV19 and J is TRBJ2-3; D not resolved. Germline CDR1 LNHDA, CDR2 SQIVND (reference sequence). CDR3 length: 14 residues. The V and J ends lost 1 base and 2 bases respectively, with 7 bases between them. CDR3 nucleotide sequence: TGTGCCAGTAGTATAGCCCAGTCCACAGATACGCAGTATTTT. It translates to CASSIAQSTDTQYF.

The V call is TRBV15, the J call TRBJ2-3; no clear D gene. CDR1 is LNHNV, CDR2 YYDKDF, per germline (reference sequence). This CDR3 is built from 14 residues. Trimming shortened V by 5 bases and J by 1 base, and 10 bases separated the two germline ends. The CDR3 nucleotides are TGTGCCACCAGCCCAACGGCGGGCACAGATACGCAGTATTTT. It encodes CATSPTAGTDTQYF. The variable domain in full, completed from reference TRBV15 and TRBJ2-3, reads DAMVIQNPRYQVTQFGKPVTLSCSQTLNHNVMYWYQQKSSQAPKLLFHYYDKDFNNEADTPDNFQSRRPNTSFCFLDIRSPGLGDTAMYLCATSPTAGTDTQYFGPGTRLTVL.

CDR3 amino acids: CASSSGVVKDTQYF. The CDR3 region has the DNA TGTGCCAGTAGCTCGGGCGTCGTCAAAGATACGCAGTATTTT. V is TRBV19 and J is TRBJ2-3, with D unresolved. Trimming shortened V by 6 bases and J by 5 bases, and 15 bases separated the two germline ends. From germline, CDR1 is LNHDA and CDR2 SQIVND (reference sequence). This CDR3 region has 14 residues.

This sequence joins TRBV11-2 and TRBJ2-7; D is undetermined. The CDR3 is 14 amino acids. Trimming cost V 6 bases and J 2 bases, with 14 bases left between them. Germline V gives CDR1 SGHAT, CDR2 FQNNGV. The CDR3 loop is CASRLQQGPYEQYF. The CDR3 nucleotides are TGTGCCAGCAGATTGCAACAAGGGCCCTACGAGCAGTACTTC.

This clonotype showed up many times. The chain is built from TRBV7-3 and TRBJ1-4; 8 nucleotides match TRBD1. CDR3 size: 13 residues. The germline V gene encodes CDR1 SGHTA and CDR2 FQGTGA. Losses at the gene ends were 5 bases for V and 7 bases for J; bases not matched to a gene: 3. This CDR3 reads CASSRGQGEKLFF. In DNA form, the CDR3 reads TGTGCCAGCAGCCGTGGACAGGGTGAAAAACTGTTTTTT.

The gene calls are TRBV18 and TRBJ1-1; D remains unclear. The V gene's germline CDR1 is KGHSH and CDR2 LQKENI. V was cut by 3 bases and J by 6 bases, with 11 bases left in between. The CDR3 runs to 13 residues. The CDR3 DNA sequence: TGTGCCAGCTCACCTCTTCCTCAGGCTGAAGCTTTCTTT. Amino acid sequence: CASSPLPQAEAFF.